The sequence of this T cell receptor beta chain was determined in a study of response to subunit inactivated influenza vaccine. Study conclusions and caveats: Authors suggested each seasonal flu vaccination may recruit only limited numbers of new T cells.

The V and J ends lost 1 base and 13 bases, in that order; junction bases with no gene match: 10. Germline assignment: CDR1 SGHTA and CDR2 FQGNSA. The CDR3 covers 15 residues. TCRdb re-derived calls from the RT-PCR reads in MiXCR, one entry per CDR3 protein. The table lists around 850,000 distinct CDR3 sequences, roughly 18% of them singletons. A few counts support this clonotype. Its antigen is unidentified. This material consisted of PBMCs from blood, taken less than 6 days after vaccination. This chain uses TRBV7-2 with TRBJ2-1; 10 bases are shared with TRBD2. The clonotype originates from a man in his forties or fifties who received an inactivated influenza vaccine. As DNA, the CDR3 is TGTGCCAGCAGCTTAGTAGGGATTCTAGCGGGAGCTCAGTTCTTC. The encoded protein is CASSLVGILAGAQFF.